These 30 T cell receptor beta chains were sequenced from one sample in a study of response to subunit inactivated influenza vaccine. TCRdb recomputed calls from the RT-PCR reads with MiXCR, one row per CDR3 protein. The repertoire holds some 640,000 distinct CDR3 sequences, about 14% seen once, with 6% to 7% in the top ten. Sequencing was performed on PBMCs from blood, taken 14 days before vaccination. These receptors came from a middle-aged man who received an inactivated influenza vaccine.

The sample holds a few counts of this clonotype. The CDR3 here is CSARGGSGGSNTGELFF. In DNA form, the CDR3 reads TGCAGTGCTAGAGGCGGTAGCGGGGGCTCGAACACCGGGGAGCTGTTTTTT. J is TRBJ2-2 and V is TRBV20-1, with 9 bases matching TRBD2. The CDR3 extends over 17 amino acids. CDR1 is DFQATT and CDR2 is SNEGSKA in the germline V gene (reference sequence). With 1 base clipped from V and 0 bases from J, the junction kept 6 bases outside the gene matches.

This clonotype showed up many times. The rearrangement joins TRBV20-1 to TRBJ1-5; a possible D gene is TRBD1 (6 bases). Trimming removed 2 bases at V and 1 base at J, with 18 bases between. Germline CDR1 and CDR2: DFQATT and SNEGSKA (reference sequence). The CDR3 covers 17 residues. The CDR3 here is CSARRTTGLMSNQPQHF. The CDR3 DNA is TGCAGTGCTAGAAGAACAACAGGGCTTATGAGCAATCAGCCCCAGCATTTT.

In this sample, this clonotype turned up a few times. The gene calls are TRBV29-1 and TRBJ2-7; tentatively, D is TRBD2 (5 bases). This CDR3 has 12 residues. V lost 4 bases, J lost 0 bases, and 7 bases lay in between. The V gene's germline CDR1 is SQVTM and CDR2 ANQGSEA. For the CDR3, the DNA is TGCAGCGTTGGGACTGCCTCCTACGAGCAGTACTTC. It translates to CSVGTASYEQYF.

This clonotype showed up many times. V is TRBV5-1 and J is TRBJ2-7; TRBD2 is a possible D gene (7 bases). V was trimmed by 6 bases and J by 5 bases, leaving 18 bases between them. CDR1 SGHRS and CDR2 YFSETQ come from the germline V gene. The CDR3 sequence is 14 residues long. This CDR3 is CASNLDGGRNEQYF. The CDR3 DNA reads as TGCGCCAGCAATCTAGACGGGGGGCGTAACGAGCAGTACTTC. The full variable domain, rest sourced from reference TRBV5-1 and TRBJ2-7, is KAGVTQTPRYLIKTRGQQVTLSCSPISGHRSVSWYQQTPGQGLQFLFEYFSETQRNKGNFPGRFSGRQFSNSRSEMNVSTLELGDSALYLCASNLDGGRNEQYFGPGTRLTVT.

This chain uses TRBV7-8 with TRBJ2-1, with 7 nucleotides matching TRBD1. J was trimmed by 2 bases and V by 5 bases; bases with no gene match: 15. This CDR3 spans 18 amino acids. In germline, CDR1 is SGHVS, CDR2 FQNEAQ. This chain's CDR3 is CASSQGTGTALTYNEQFF. CDR3 in DNA: TGTGCCAGCAGCCAGGGGACGGGGACAGCCCTAACCTACAATGAGCAGTTCTTC.

V gene TRBV20-1 combines with J gene TRBJ2-7; no clear D. CDR3 length equals 11 residues. V was cut by 6 bases and J by 2 bases, with 8 bases left in between. In germline, CDR1 is DFQATT, CDR2 SNEGSKA (reference sequence). The CDR3 is CSAAQAYEQYF. The CDR3 DNA reads as TGCAGTGCCGCTCAGGCCTACGAGCAGTACTTC.

V and J are TRBV6-2 or TRBV6-3 and TRBJ1-1; 8 bases align to TRBD1. The V gene's germline CDR1 is MNHEY and CDR2 SVGEGT. J lost 3 bases, V lost 1 base, and 7 bases had no gene match. This CDR3 has 16 amino acids. The CDR3 region is CASSYWGQEKYTEAFF. DNA of the CDR3: TGTGCCAGCAGTTACTGGGGACAGGAGAAGTACACTGAAGCTTTCTTT.

This clonotype was recorded at least ten times. The chain joins TRBV20-1 to TRBJ2-1, with 10 bases matching TRBD2. This CDR3 comprises 18 residues. Germline lookup yields CDR1 DFQATT and CDR2 SNEGSKA (reference sequence). With V trimmed by 1 base and J by 1 base, 10 bases remained unmatched. This chain's CDR3 is CSARGLAGTARSYNEQFF. The CDR3 DNA reads TGCAGTGCTAGAGGACTAGCGGGTACAGCTAGGTCCTACAATGAGCAGTTCTTC.

This clonotype has a handful of counts. This rearrangement joins TRBV28 to TRBJ1-5; 12 nucleotides line up with TRBD1. The V segment lost 6 bases and the J segment 6 bases; nucleotides outside the gene matches: 12. The CDR3 totals 17 residues. The germline V gene has CDR1 MDHEN and CDR2 SYDVKM. CDR3 in amino acids: CASSPTSGTGGRQPQHF. CDR3 in DNA: TGTGCCAGCAGCCCAACCTCCGGGACAGGGGGCCGTCAGCCCCAGCATTTT.

The chain employs TRBV27 and TRBJ2-5, with a weak D call TRBD2 (6 bases). Germline loops: CDR1 MNHEY, CDR2 SMNVEV (reference sequence). This CDR3 has 14 amino acids. With 1 base removed from V and 3 bases from J, the gap between germline ends came to 9 bases. The CDR3 loop reads CASSLWGVEETQYF. Here the CDR3 DNA reads TGTGCCAGCAGTTTATGGGGGGTTGAAGAGACCCAGTACTTC.

The rearrangement links TRBV6-2 or TRBV6-3 to TRBJ1-1; a weak D match, TRBD1 (5 bases). Deletions cut 4 bases from V and 7 bases from J, with 22 bases between. The germline gives CDR1 MNHEY, CDR2 SVGEGT. This CDR3 spans 16 amino acids. The CDR3 nucleotides are TGTGCCAGCAGTTCCCCCCGGGGGAAGGGGAGGTTTGAAGCTTTCTTT. It yields the protein CASSSPRGKGRFEAFF.

The chain employs TRBV7-2 and TRBJ1-2; D remains ambiguous. Germline V gene data show CDR1 as SGHTA and CDR2 as FQGNSA. The germline V and J ends were trimmed by 6 bases and 3 bases, with 14 bases remaining between them. CDR3 length equals 14 residues. The CDR3 bases are TGTGCCAGCAGTTCGTTAGGGTTGTACTATGGCTACACCTTC. Translation: CASSSLGLYYGYTF.

This clonotype was counted ten times or more. The V and J genes are TRBV20-1 and TRBJ2-3; 13 bases map to TRBD2. Germline V gene sequence: CDR1 DFQATT, CDR2 SNEGSKA (reference sequence). This CDR3 spans 15 amino acids. Trimming removed 5 bases from V and 3 bases from J; junction bases left unmatched: 5. The chain's CDR3 is CSAGGLAGPTDTQYF. CDR3 DNA sequence: TGCAGTGCTGGGGGACTAGCGGGGCCAACAGATACGCAGTATTTT.

V and J are TRBV9 and TRBJ1-1; 7 nucleotides line up with TRBD1. The V and J ends lost 0 bases and 4 bases, in that order; junction bases with no gene match: 3. CDR3 length: 14 amino acids. Germline V CDR1 and CDR2: SGDLS, YYNGEE. CDR3 region: CASSVEGAATEAFF. The CDR3 nucleotides are TGTGCCAGCAGCGTAGAGGGGGCAGCCACTGAAGCTTTCTTT.

This rearrangement joins TRBV12-3 or TRBV12-4 to TRBJ2-5, with D possibly matching TRBD1 (5 bases). V shed 6 bases and J shed 4 bases, with 9 bases lying between them. The CDR3 runs to 12 residues. The CDR3 coding sequence is TGTGCCAGCAGAGGGGTTCTAGAGACCCAGTACTTC. Its translation: CASRGVLETQYF.

The chain employs TRBV15 and TRBJ1-5, with D perhaps matching TRBD1 (5 bases). V shed 1 base and J shed 11 bases, with 18 bases lying between them. Germline assignment: CDR1 LNHNV and CDR2 YYDKDF (reference sequence). CDR3 length: 15 amino acids. The CDR3 loop reads CATSRAMEPLGAQHF. The CDR3 DNA is TGTGCCACCAGCAGAGCAATGGAACCCCTAGGGGCCCAGCATTTT.

This clonotype was detected once. V gene TRBV15 combines with J gene TRBJ2-7, with 8 bases that match TRBD1. Germline CDR1 and CDR2: LNHNV and YYDKDF (reference sequence). This CDR3 contains 15 residues. J was trimmed by 2 bases and V by 7 bases; bases with no gene match: 10. CDR3 coding DNA: TGTGCCACCAAAAATGACAGGGGTCCCCCCTACGAGCAGTACTTC. Translation gives CATKNDRGPPYEQYF.

The rearrangement joins TRBV4-1 to TRBJ2-7; TRBD2 matches at 10 bases. The germline V gene encodes CDR1 MGHRA and CDR2 YSYEKL. The CDR3 has 15 residues. Trimming removed 0 bases from V and 4 bases from J; junction bases left unmatched: 3. Written as DNA, the CDR3 is TGCGCCAGCAGCCAAGATGGTAGCGGGAGGTACGAGCAGTACTTC. Amino acids: CASSQDGSGRYEQYF.

The V gene is TRBV7-2, the J gene TRBJ2-4; 15 positions agree with TRBD2. Germline V lookup: CDR1 SGHTA, CDR2 FQGNSA. V shed 0 bases and J 3 bases; nucleotides not matched to a gene: 9. The CDR3 runs to 20 residues. CDR3 residues: CASSLAPRTSGRGGKNIQYF. The CDR3 DNA reads as TGTGCCAGCAGCTTAGCGCCTAGGACTAGCGGGAGGGGGGGCAAAAACATTCAGTACTTC.

This clonotype was counted only a few times. The chain joins TRBV6-5 to TRBJ1-1; D unresolved. CDR1 MNHEY and CDR2 SVGAGI come from the germline V gene. With 7 bases removed from V and 3 bases from J, the gap between germline ends came to 9 bases. The CDR3 spans 12 residues. The CDR3 sequence is CASMRAYTEAFF. The CDR3 coding sequence is TGTGCCAGCATGAGGGCGTACACTGAAGCTTTCTTT.

This clonotype was seen only a few times. The chain joins TRBV10-2 to TRBJ2-7, with D maybe TRBD1 (6 bases). The V end was cut by 4 bases, the J end by 4 bases, with 14 bases between. Germline V gives CDR1 WSHSY, CDR2 SAAADI. The CDR3 runs 14 residues. For the CDR3, the DNA is TGCGCCAGCAGTGCTGGCAGGGGTTCGTACGAGCAGTACTTC. This sequence encodes CASSAGRGSYEQYF.

The rearrangement joins TRBV20-1 to TRBJ2-7; D may match TRBD1 or TRBD2 (5 bases each). Germline CDR1 reads DFQATT; CDR2 reads SNEGSKA (reference sequence). The CDR3 totals 13 residues. CDR3 in DNA: TGCAGCTTACGGGACGCCGAAACCTACGAGCAGTACTTC. Its protein is CSLRDAETYEQYF.

This clonotype was recorded a few times. V usage is TRBV27 and J usage is TRBJ2-7; D unclear. The ends were cut back, 5 bases at V and 3 bases at J, with 17 bases in the middle. Germline-derived CDR1 and CDR2 are MNHEY and SMNVEV (reference sequence). This CDR3 has 15 residues. The CDR3 coding sequence is TGTGCCAGCAGTCGGTTGCCCCCCTCCCTCTACGAGCAGTACTTC. It translates to CASSRLPPSLYEQYF.

The chain links TRBV11-2 to TRBJ1-1, with 7 bases fitting TRBD1. This CDR3 is 13 amino acids long. CDR1 and CDR2 (germline): SGHAT, FQNNGV. V gave up 5 bases and J gave up 5 bases; unmatched junction bases: 5. The CDR3 is CASSTDRVTEAFF. Written as DNA, the CDR3 is TGTGCCAGCAGCACAGACAGGGTAACTGAAGCTTTCTTT.

The rearrangement links TRBV12-5 to TRBJ2-1, with 9 bases lining up with TRBD2. This CDR3 is 18 amino acids long. Germline CDR1 reads LGHNT; CDR2 reads FRNRAP. V lost 0 bases to trimming and J lost 7 bases; unmatched junction nucleotides: 13. The CDR3 loop is CASGLVLTREGRYNEQFF. In DNA, the CDR3 is TGTGCTAGTGGTTTGGTACTTACGCGGGAGGGCCGGTATAATGAGCAGTTCTTC.

This clonotype was seen a few times. The chain recombines TRBV4-3 with TRBJ2-1, with D perhaps assigned TRBD1 or TRBD2 (5 bases each). The CDR3 is 13 amino acids. V shed 1 base and J shed 13 bases, with 14 bases lying between them. Germline CDR1 LGHNA, CDR2 YSLEER. The CDR3 protein is CASSQGGPNYQFF. The CDR3 region has the DNA TGCGCCAGCAGCCAAGGGGGACCTAATTATCAGTTCTTC.

Ten or more counts support this clonotype. The gene calls are TRBV29-1 and TRBJ2-7, with D maybe TRBD1 (6 bases). V was shortened by 6 bases and J by 5 bases, with 20 bases between the two germline ends. Germline V gives CDR1 SQVTM, CDR2 ANQGSEA. The CDR3 is 14 residues long. CDR3 in amino acids: CSVSQGGSRHEQYF. The CDR3, as DNA: TGCAGCGTCTCGCAAGGGGGTAGCCGACACGAGCAGTACTTC.

The genes are TRBV12-3 or TRBV12-4 and TRBJ2-5; D may be TRBD2 (5 bases). The CDR3 sequence is 14 residues long. Trimming removed 4 bases from V and 2 bases from J, with 11 bases in between. This CDR3 is CASSYVGVQETQYF. The CDR3 DNA follows: TGTGCCAGCAGTTATGTCGGGGTTCAAGAGACCCAGTACTTC.

The chain is built from TRBV5-1 and TRBJ2-3; perhaps D is TRBD1 or TRBD2 (5 bases each). Per the germline V gene, CDR1 is SGHRS and CDR2 is YFSETQ. V lost 0 bases, J lost 4 bases, and 12 bases lay in between. The length of the CDR3 is 15 residues. The CDR3 region is CASSLAWGSSDTQYF. The DNA for the CDR3 is TGCGCCAGCAGCTTGGCATGGGGGAGCTCAGATACGCAGTATTTT.

In its sample, this clonotype was seen a few times. The CDR3 coding sequence is TGCGCCAGCAGCTTGATAATGGGGGAAGGGGATGAGCAGTTCTTC. Amino acids: CASSLIMGEGDEQFF. The chain employs TRBV5-1 and TRBJ2-1; D tentatively fits TRBD1 or TRBD2 (5 bases each). The V and J ends lost 1 base and 8 bases respectively, with 16 bases between them. The CDR3 covers 15 residues. Germline assignment: CDR1 SGHRS and CDR2 YFSETQ.